The following is a TCR beta chain sequence with its context. The sample belongs to a study of CD8 T cells in Susac syndrome. Whole-study context: Susac syndrome patients were untreated, on corticosteroids with some adding intravenous immunoglobulin, or on intravenous immunoglobulin only.

Germline assignment: CDR1 SGHDN and CDR2 FVKESK. Trimming shortened V by 8 bases and J by 0 bases, and 9 bases separated the two germline ends. The CDR3 covers 13 residues. An amount of RNA that ranged from roughly 0.45 to 1 ug was reverse transcribed with random hexamers. The method of amplification for TCR beta CDR3 was immunoSEQ multiplex PCR, covering 54 Vbeta and 13 Jbeta. Each CDR3 protein gets one entry after TCRdb re-called the immunoSEQ multiplex PCR reads with MiXCR. The sample lists roughly 130,000 distinct CDR3 sequences; about 95% were seen once. Sequencing was carried out using CD8+ T cells from PBMCs. The sequence derives from a human donor with Susac syndrome. The genes are TRBV14 and TRBJ2-3; a possible D gene is TRBD2 (6 bases). The CDR3 coding sequence is TGTGCCAGCGGCACTAGCAGCACAGATACGCAGTATTTT. Translating it yields CASGTSSTDTQYF.